This T cell receptor (beta chain) came from a study of cytomegalovirus exposure and HLA in healthy donors. Study results and limitations: Fewer N-insertions than the approximately 680-donor mean were reportedly shown by an Asian-associated ancestry cluster in a later analysis.

Primers included in the PCR were 60 Vbeta and 13 Jbeta primers. Using immunoSEQ multiplex PCR, the repertoire was profiled, and TCRdb retains in-frame clones only, with some absent. The sample is made up of roughly 40,000 clones, and the top ten hold just under 4% of it. With regard to this clone: Antigen: not known.

This CDR3 region has 15 residues. Germline V CDR1 and CDR2: MNHNS, SASEGT. Trimming removed 2 bases at V and 0 bases at J, with 5 bases between. Sequencing was performed on PBMCs. The clonotype was recovered from a male donor in good health and CMV-seronegative. The genes are TRBV6-1 and TRBJ2-6; TRBD1 is a possible D gene (5 bases). DNA of the CDR3: TGTGCCAGCAGTGAACAGGGCTCTGGGGCCAACGTCCTGACTTTC. It encodes CASSEQGSGANVLTF.